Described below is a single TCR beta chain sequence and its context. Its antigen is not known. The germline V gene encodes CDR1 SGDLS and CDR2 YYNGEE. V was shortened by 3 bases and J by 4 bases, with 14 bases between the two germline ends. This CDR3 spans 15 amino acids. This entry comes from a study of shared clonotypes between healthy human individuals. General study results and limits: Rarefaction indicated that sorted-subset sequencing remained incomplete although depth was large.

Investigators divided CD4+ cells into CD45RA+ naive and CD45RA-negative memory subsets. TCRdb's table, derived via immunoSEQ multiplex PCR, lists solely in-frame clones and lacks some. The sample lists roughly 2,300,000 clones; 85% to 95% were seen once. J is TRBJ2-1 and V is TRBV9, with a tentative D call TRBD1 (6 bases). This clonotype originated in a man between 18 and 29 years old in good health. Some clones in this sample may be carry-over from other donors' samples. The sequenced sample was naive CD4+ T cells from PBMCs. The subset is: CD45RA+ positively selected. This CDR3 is CASSAWGQTYNEQFF. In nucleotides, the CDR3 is TGTGCCAGCAGCGCGTGGGGGCAGACTTACAATGAGCAGTTCTTC.